The rows below give T cell receptor beta chains drawn from one sample of a study of shared clonotypes between healthy human individuals. Clones were read by immunoSEQ multiplex PCR, and TCRdb kept only the in-frame ones, dropping some. The sample shows some 240,000 clones, 65% of them seen only once. Sequenced: memory CD4+ T cells sorted from blood. Receptors originate from a man in his thirties or forties in good health. The CDR3 runs from the conserved cysteine through the conserved F or W. A D gene is named only where the DNA matches it firmly. Clone size is shown for a subset of rows, as once, few, many or a class of expanded clone.

TRBJ2-1,-,13,few,TRBV5-1,TGCGCCAGCAGCTTGGGTTCAAGCAATGAGCAGTTCTTC,CASSLGSSNEQFF
TRBJ2-1,-,17,-,TRBV18,TGTGCCAGCTCACCAGCGGGACTCCAAACGCGACACAATGAGCAGTTCTTC,CASSPAGLQTRHNEQFF
TRBJ2-1,-,15,once,TRBV27,TGTGCCAGCAGTTTGGGAAGGGGGACTACAATGAGGCAGTTCTTC,CASSLGRGTTMRQFF
TRBJ2-1,TRBD2,18,many,TRBV27,TGTGCCAGCAGTCCCCTGGGGGGGCGGGGGGCGGTTTACAATGAGCAGTTCTTC,CASSPLGGRGAVYNEQFF
TRBJ2-6,-,15,-,TRBV7-3,TGTGCCAGCAGCTTAACAGGGTTTGGGGCCAACGTCCTGACTTTC,CASSLTGFGANVLTF
TRBJ2-6,-,16,-,TRBV13,TGTGCCAGCAGGACCAGGACAGTCTCTGGGGCCAACGTCCTGACTTTC,CASRTRTVSGANVLTF
TRBJ2-7,-,15,many,TRBV7-9,TGTGCCAGCAGCTCAGGCAGGGGAAGGTCCTACGAGCAGTACTTC,CASSSGRGRSYEQYF
TRBJ2-2,-,17,few,TRBV5-1,TGCGCCAGCAGCGACAGAAGCGGCAGGGGACACACCGGGGAGCTGTTTTTT,CASSDRSGRGHTGELFF
TRBJ2-7,-,13,-,TRBV11-2,TGTGCCAGCAGCTTAGATAGGGGGTACGAGCAGTACTTC,CASSLDRGYEQYF
TRBJ1-2,-,15,-,TRBV15,TGTGCCACCAGCATCGAGAAGGGGGAAAACTATGGCTACACCTTC,CATSIEKGENYGYTF
TRBJ2-7,TRBD2,15,-,TRBV6-1,TGTGCGAGCGGGAGGGGCGGGAGGTCTTCCTACGAGCAGTACTTC,CASGRGGRSSYEQYF
TRBJ2-3,-,14,-,TRBV10-3,TGTGCCATCAGTGACAGGAGGGACACAGATACGCAGTATTTT,CAISDRRDTDTQYF
TRBJ2-5,-,16,once,TRBV15,TGTGCCACCAGCACCCCAGGGATAGGGGCTCGGGAGACCCAGTACTTC,CATSTPGIGARETQYF
TRBJ2-2,TRBD2,17,-,TRBV13,TGTGCCAGCAGCAAACAACTAGCGGGAAGGAACACCGGGGAGCTGTTTTTT,CASSKQLAGRNTGELFF
TRBJ2-7,-,15,-,TRBV7-9,TGTGCCAGCAGCAGCGACACCGCCCTTTACTACGAGCAGTACTTC,CASSSDTALYYEQYF
TRBJ1-1,-,15,-,TRBV5-1,TGCGCCAGCAGCTTGGAGGGCATCTATAACACTGAAGCTTTCTTT,CASSLEGIYNTEAFF
TRBJ1-1,-,14,few,TRBV18,TGTGCCAGCTCACCACCTGCCAGGTCCACTGAAGCTTTCTTT,CASSPPARSTEAFF
TRBJ2-3,TRBD2,19,few,TRBV10-3,TGTGCCATCAGTGAGGGACTAGCGGTATGGGGCGGAAGCACAGATACGCAGTATTTT,CAISEGLAVWGGSTDTQYF
TRBJ1-2,-,13,-,TRBV28,TGTGCCAGCGGCCCTCAGGGGATCTATGGCTACACCTTC,CASGPQGIYGYTF
TRBJ2-3,-,14,-,TRBV9,TGTGCCAGCAGCTGGGGGACGATCACAGATACGCAGTATTTT,CASSWGTITDTQYF
TRBJ1-5,TRBD1,14,-,TRBV27,TGTGCCAGCAGTCTAAGACAGGGCGGTCAGCCCCAGCATTTT,CASSLRQGGQPQHF
TRBJ2-1,-,14,-,TRBV6-6,TGTGCCAGCAGTCAGGACTACCCCGGAAATGAGCAGTTCTTC,CASSQDYPGNEQFF
TRBJ2-1,-,12,-,TRBV2,TGTGCCAGCACGTTGGCAGGCAATGAGCAGTTCTTC,CASTLAGNEQFF
TRBJ2-1,TRBD1,15,-,TRBV9,TGTGCCAGCAGCTCCGACGGGACAGCCTACAATGAGCAGTTCTTC,CASSSDGTAYNEQFF
TRBJ2-3,TRBD2,14,-,TRBV7-8,TGTGCCAGCAGCCCGCCCGGGAGGGTGGATACGCAGTATTTT,CASSPPGRVDTQYF
TRBJ2-7,-,14,-,TRBV10-1,TGCGCCAGCAGTGAGTCGGGACGTAACTACGAGCAGTACTTC,CASSESGRNYEQYF
TRBJ1-5,-,14,-,TRBV7-2,TGTGCCAGCAGCCCCTCGGGGTGGAGCAGTCCCCAGCATTTT,CASSPSGWSSPQHF
TRBJ2-1,-,14,-,TRBV10-2,TGCGCCAGCAGTATAAGATCCCGTGTTAATGAGCAGTTCTTC,CASSIRSRVNEQFF
TRBJ2-1,-,17,-,TRBV6-8,TGTGCCAGCCCATCCCTAGTTGGCCCTGCTAAAAACAATGAGCAGTTCTTC,CASPSLVGPAKNNEQFF
TRBJ2-1,-,11,-,TRBV19,TGTGCCAGTAGTATCGCCGCCAATAAGGTCTTC,CASSIAANKVF
TRBJ1-1,TRBD1,11,-,TRBV29-1,TGCAGCGTCGTCAGGACAGGGGAAGCTTTCTTT,CSVVRTGEAFF
TRBJ2-7,TRBD1,15,-,TRBV6-1,TGTGCCAGCAGCCAAAGTGGGACAGGCACCTACGAGCAGTACTTC,CASSQSGTGTYEQYF
TRBJ1-5,-,14,-,TRBV7-2,TGTGCCAGCAGCAGCACAGGGCGCAATCAGCCCCAGCATTTT,CASSSTGRNQPQHF
TRBJ2-1,TRBD1,15,-,TRBV7-9,TGTGCCAGCAGCCCGACAGGGGGCGCCTACAATGAGCAGTTCTTC,CASSPTGGAYNEQFF
TRBJ1-2,-,14,few,TRBV19,TGTGCCAGTAGAGACCGACAGAGAAACTATGGCTACACCTTC,CASRDRQRNYGYTF
TRBJ2-3,-,13,-,TRBV7-2,TGTGCCAGCAACCTCGCTATCACAGATACGCAGTATTTT,CASNLAITDTQYF
TRBJ1-1,TRBD1,14,-,TRBV14,TGTGCCAGCAGCCAGGACAGGGGAGGTTCTGAAGCTTTCTTT,CASSQDRGGSEAFF